What follows are 30 T cell receptor beta chains derived from one specimen sequenced in a study of PD-1 blockade in classical Hodgkin lymphoma (dated by TCRdb to 2020 to 2022). This specimen's time point label, per the study, means: cycle 1 day 1 (C1D1), immediately before nivolumab initiation. All trial patients had relapsed after autologous stem cell transplantation, with cohorts A, B and C differing in prior brentuximab vedotin exposure. Receptor libraries were prepared by the immunoSEQ multiplex PCR assay. TCRdb took this table from immuneACCESS and kept in-frame rearrangements with V and J called. Such tables lack part of the clones; where checked against another copy, unresolved V genes explain under half of the gap, and the rest is unexplained. The sample yields over 70,000 clones; around 86% were counted once. The ten largest clones take up around 20% of the sample. This material consisted of peripheral blood mononuclear cells (PBMCs), taken at baseline. These receptors were collected from a human donor with classical Hodgkin lymphoma.

V usage is TRBV6-1 and J usage is TRBJ1-1; no firm D call. Germline V gene data show CDR1 as MNHNS and CDR2 as SASEGT. With 1 base removed from V and 9 bases from J, the gap between germline ends came to 15 bases. The CDR3 is made up of 14 amino acids. CDR3 amino acids: CASSEEWTGVQAFF. The CDR3 coding sequence is TGTGCCAGCAGTGAAGAATGGACGGGAGTCCAAGCTTTCTTT.

J is TRBJ2-1 and V is TRBV20-1, with a weak D call TRBD1 (5 bases). The CDR3 extends over 9 amino acids. The germline gives CDR1 DFQATT, CDR2 SNEGSKA (reference sequence). Trimming pared 8 bases from V and 8 bases from J, leaving 7 bases between. The CDR3 reads CSTGHEQFF. In DNA form, the CDR3 reads TGCAGTACAGGACATGAGCAGTTCTTC.

The rearrangement uses TRBV13 and TRBJ2-7, with 11 bases identical to TRBD2. CDR3 length: 17 residues. V gave up 0 bases and J gave up 2 bases; unmatched junction bases: 6. Germline assignment: CDR1 PRHDT and CDR2 FYEKMQ (reference sequence). The CDR3 reads CASSLGAGTSGTYEQYF. The CDR3 bases are TGTGCCAGCAGCTTAGGCGCGGGGACTAGCGGTACCTACGAGCAGTACTTC.

The chain has TRBV7-2 and TRBJ2-7; the D is unclear. The V gene lost 10 bases and the J gene lost 6 bases, with 19 bases spanning the gap. The germline CDR1 and CDR2 sequences are SGHTA and FQGNSA. This CDR3 has 13 amino acids. The CDR3 here is CAIQSKETAEQYF. In DNA, the CDR3 is TGTGCCATCCAGAGCAAGGAGACGGCCGAGCAGTACTTC.

This clone was observed a single time. This sequence joins TRBV7-9 and TRBJ1-3, with a possible D match to TRBD1 (5 bases). CDR1 is SEHNR, CDR2 FQNEAQ, per germline (reference sequence). There are 16 residues in the CDR3. Trimming took off 4 bases at V and 4 bases at J, with 17 bases between the two ends. CDR3 region: CASSSKTRTPGNTIYF. The CDR3 DNA reads as TGTGCCAGCAGCTCTAAGACACGGACACCCGGAAACACCATATATTTT.

This chain links TRBV6-4 with TRBJ2-1; 12 nucleotides line up with TRBD2. Per the germline V gene, CDR1 is MRHNA and CDR2 is SNTAGT. Trimming took 8 bases from V and 6 from J; bases not matched to a gene: 11. The CDR3 is made up of 16 amino acids. CDR3 sequence (DNA): TGTGCCAGCTCCCGGGCTAGCGGGAGGGGAACCAATGAGCAGTTCTTC. Translation gives CASSRASGRGTNEQFF.

The chain combines TRBV5-4 with TRBJ1-1; no clear D gene. Trimming left V 0 bases short and J 1 base short, with 4 bases between. The germline gives CDR1 SGHNT, CDR2 YYREEE (reference sequence). CDR3 length: 13 residues. The chain's CDR3 is CASSLGRNTEAFF. The CDR3 DNA sequence: TGTGCCAGCAGCTTGGGAAGGAACACTGAAGCTTTCTTT.

The chain's CDR3 is CASSLVAEGPQHF. The CDR3 DNA sequence: TGCGCCAGCAGCTTGGTCGCCGAGGGGCCCCAGCATTTT. The chain uses TRBV5-1 and TRBJ1-5; the D is unclear. The CDR3 runs to 13 residues. V dropped 0 bases and J dropped 9 bases, with 10 bases sitting between them. Germline CDR1 SGHRS, CDR2 YFSETQ.

The chain joins TRBV7-9 to TRBJ1-2; 10 bases match TRBD1. The CDR3 totals 14 residues. Germline V gene lookup returns CDR1 SEHNR and CDR2 FQNEAQ (reference sequence). With V trimmed by 5 bases and J by 7 bases, 7 bases remained unmatched. In DNA, the CDR3 is TGTGCCAGCAGCCAAAGACAGGGGGCGGGTGGCTACACCTTC. Its translation is CASSQRQGAGGYTF.

CDR3 loop: CASSQESLSNQPQHF. CDR3 nucleotides: TGTGCCAGTAGTCAGGAGTCCCTTAGCAATCAGCCCCAGCATTTT. The chain recombines TRBV19 with TRBJ1-5; D is unclear. V gave up 5 bases and J gave up 0 bases, with 11 bases separating them. CDR3 length equals 15 residues. From germline, CDR1 is LNHDA and CDR2 SQIVND (reference sequence).

This rearrangement joins TRBV27 to TRBJ2-1, with D possibly being TRBD2 (6 bases). Trimming pared 7 bases from V and 8 bases from J, leaving 24 bases between. This CDR3 is built from 16 residues. Germline CDR1 is MNHEY and CDR2 is SMNVEV (reference sequence). This chain's CDR3 is CASTYTKGWEVDEQFF. CDR3 sequence (DNA): TGTGCCAGCACCTACACGAAGGGATGGGAGGTCGATGAGCAGTTCTTC.

Worth noting for this clone: The sample has other DNA sequences that encode this CDR3 too. The chain is built from TRBV27 and TRBJ2-5, with 12 bases that match TRBD1. V was pared by 5 bases and J by 4 bases, with 5 bases of the junction left unmatched. The germline CDR1 and CDR2 sequences are MNHEY and SMNVEV (reference sequence). The CDR3 has 15 amino acids. The CDR3 bases are TGTGCCAGCAGTCCCCGGGACAGGGGGCGAGAGACCCAGTACTTC. It translates to CASSPRDRGRETQYF.

The V and J genes are TRBV4-2 and TRBJ2-7; 9 bases are shared with TRBD1. This CDR3 is built from 14 residues. The germline V gene has CDR1 LGHNA and CDR2 YNFKEQ. The V gene end was trimmed by 4 bases and the J gene end by 5 bases; junction bases not matched to a gene: 6. The CDR3 here is CASSRGTGNDEQYF. CDR3 coding DNA: TGTGCCAGCAGCCGAGGGACAGGGAATGACGAGCAGTACTTC.

The V and J genes are TRBV6-6 and TRBJ1-1; D is uncertain. The CDR3 length is 12 residues. V gave up 0 bases and J gave up 7 bases, with 6 bases separating them. Germline V lookup: CDR1 MNHNY, CDR2 SVGAGI (reference sequence). In DNA, the CDR3 is TGTGCCAGCAGTTACTCGAGGAATGAAGCTTTCTTT. This sequence encodes CASSYSRNEAFF.

The chain recombines TRBV28 with TRBJ1-2; no clear D. Trimming cost V 7 bases and J 3 bases, with 18 bases left between them. Germline assignment: CDR1 MDHEN and CDR2 SYDVKM. This CDR3 has 15 amino acids. CDR3 nucleotide sequence: TGTGCCAGCAACTACGGAGTTTACGGAGACTATGGCTACACCTTC. This sequence encodes CASNYGVYGDYGYTF.

The V call is TRBV21-1, the J call TRBJ2-7. TRBV21-1 is designated a pseudogene. The CDR3 is made up of 11 amino acids. This chain's CDR3 is CASSGIDEQYF. CDR3 sequence (DNA): TGTGCCAGCAGTGGGATCGACGAGCAGTACTTC.

This clone occurred once. The V call is TRBV19, the J call TRBJ1-4, with D unresolved. Between the trimmed V and J ends, which lost 9 bases and 2 bases, there was a span of 10 bases. The CDR3 contains 13 residues. Germline CDR1 and CDR2: LNHDA and SQIVND (reference sequence). CDR3 loop: CASAGDTNEKLFF. The CDR3 DNA reads TGTGCCAGCGCGGGAGATACTAATGAAAAACTGTTTTTT.

The chain has TRBV7-2 and TRBJ2-1; 8 bases are shared with TRBD1. Trimming at V came to 5 bases and at J to 2 bases, leaving 5 bases not matched to a gene. CDR3 length: 15 amino acids. Germline CDR1 reads SGHTA; CDR2 reads FQGNSA. The CDR3 sequence is CASSMTGVTYNEQFF. In DNA form, the CDR3 reads TGTGCCAGCAGCATGACAGGGGTTACCTACAATGAGCAGTTCTTC.

This chain links TRBV5-6 with TRBJ2-7, with D maybe TRBD1 (6 bases). Germline V lookup: CDR1 SGHDT, CDR2 YYEEEE. V lost 7 bases and J 5 bases, leaving 16 bases between the germline ends. CDR3 size: 13 residues. The CDR3 is CASSSRGPNEQYF. The CDR3 coding sequence is TGTGCCAGCTCCAGCAGGGGTCCCAACGAGCAGTACTTC.

The chain carries TRBV4-3 and TRBJ2-3; 9 nucleotides match TRBD2. This CDR3 contains 18 residues. With V trimmed by 3 bases and J by 4 bases, 14 bases remained unmatched. From germline, CDR1 is LGHNA and CDR2 YSLEER. Written as DNA, the CDR3 is TGCGCCAGCAGCCAGAAAAAACCAGCGGGAGGTGGCGCAGATACGCAGTATTTT. Translation gives CASSQKKPAGGGADTQYF.

The rearrangement links TRBV30 to TRBJ2-7; weak D call: TRBD2 (5 bases). Deletions cut 0 bases from V and 3 bases from J, with 12 bases between. The germline V gene encodes CDR1 GTSNPN and CDR2 SVGIG (reference sequence). The CDR3 extends over 14 amino acids. This chain's CDR3 is CAWSVGLGGYEQYF. DNA of the CDR3: TGTGCCTGGAGTGTAGGGCTAGGAGGCTACGAGCAGTACTTC.

The chain employs TRBV7-8 and TRBJ2-2; a possible D gene is TRBD1 (7 bases). Germline V CDR1 and CDR2: SGHVS, FQNEAQ. The CDR3 extends over 16 amino acids. The V end was cut by 2 bases, the J end by 2 bases, with 12 bases between. For the CDR3, the DNA is TGTGCCAGCAGCTTAACGACAGGGACTAACACCGGGGAGCTGTTTTTT. It yields the protein CASSLTTGTNTGELFF.

This chain joins TRBV18 and TRBJ2-1, with D tentatively TRBD2 (6 bases). The CDR3 consists of 16 residues. CDR1 and CDR2 from the germline V gene are KGHSH and LQKENI. V was cut by 0 bases and J by 10 bases, with 19 bases left in between. The CDR3 DNA follows: TGTGCCAGCTCACCACCGGCAGGAGGGGTCGGCGGGGAGCAGTTCTTC. It encodes CASSPPAGGVGGEQFF.

This rearrangement joins TRBV10-3 to TRBJ1-1; D gene ambiguous. Trimming pared 5 bases from V and 6 bases from J, leaving 16 bases between. Looked up from germline, CDR1 is ENHRY and CDR2 is SYGVKD. The length of the CDR3 is 14 residues. The CDR3, as DNA: TGTGCCATCAGTCCTATGGACCCTATCCCTGAAGCTTTCTTT. Protein: CAISPMDPIPEAFF.

This chain uses TRBV2 with TRBJ2-6; 8 bases are shared with TRBD1. The V segment lost 5 bases and the J segment 5 bases; nucleotides outside the gene matches: 11. Per germline, CDR1 SNHLY and CDR2 FYNNEI. This CDR3 region has 17 residues. This CDR3 is CASSFGAGGGRANVLTF. CDR3 DNA: TGTGCCAGCAGTTTTGGGGCAGGGGGCGGAAGGGCCAACGTCCTGACTTTC.

As for this clone: A junction end diverges from the germline sequence, so it may reflect a read error. This chain links TRBV7-7 with TRBJ2-5; 9 bases are a match to TRBD2. The germline V gene has CDR1 SSHAT and CDR2 FNYEAQ (reference sequence). The CDR3 is made up of 14 amino acids. CDR3 protein: CASSSSGRQETQYF. CDR3 nucleotide sequence: TGTGCTAGCAGCTCGAGCGGGAGGCAAGAGACCCAGTACTTC.

This chain links TRBV6-1 with TRBJ1-1, with a tentative D call TRBD1 (6 bases). The CDR3 extends over 15 amino acids. The germline V gene encodes CDR1 MNHNS and CDR2 SASEGT. V lost 3 bases and J lost 0, with 11 bases in between. The CDR3 reads CASSDTGTLNTEAFF. For the CDR3, the DNA is TGTGCCAGCAGTGATACAGGGACTTTGAACACTGAAGCTTTCTTT.

J is TRBJ1-3 and V is TRBV13, with D hard to call. The CDR3 totals 13 residues. V lost 0 bases, J lost 7 bases, and 7 bases lay in between. Germline V gene data show CDR1 as PRHDT and CDR2 as FYEKMQ (reference sequence). DNA of the CDR3: TGTGCCAGCAGCTTAGGCCAAGGGAACACCATATATTTT. Its translation is CASSLGQGNTIYF.

This clone showed up just once. The chain carries TRBV5-1 and TRBJ2-1; 14 bases align to TRBD2. This CDR3 contains 17 residues. V dropped 4 bases and J dropped 2; count of bases not matched to a gene: 5. Looked up from germline, CDR1 is SGHRS and CDR2 is YFSETQ. The CDR3 bases are TGCGCCAGCAGCCTGGGACTAGCGGGAGTCCCCTACAATGAGCAGTTCTTC. Its protein product is CASSLGLAGVPYNEQFF.

The chain carries TRBV15 and TRBJ2-7; D is ambiguous. Trimming pared 4 bases from V and 5 bases from J, leaving 15 bases between. The CDR3 length is 14 residues. The germline V gene has CDR1 LNHNV and CDR2 YYDKDF (reference sequence). As DNA, the CDR3 is TGTGCCACCAGCACAACATTTGGGTACCACGAGCAGTACTTC. Residues: CATSTTFGYHEQYF.